These 31 T cell receptor beta chains originate from one sample sequenced in a study of somatic mutations in cytotoxic T cells in rheumatoid arthritis. This table comes from immunoSEQ multiplex PCR, and its TCRdb copy is limited to in-frame clones, with some not included. The sample lists fewer than 25,000 clones, about 80% occurring once. Sequenced material: CD8+ T cells sorted from blood. All receptors come from a woman in her 50s in good health.

This clone occurred once. V and J are TRBV20-1 and TRBJ1-2, with D perhaps matching TRBD1 (6 bases). The germline gives CDR1 DFQATT, CDR2 SNEGSKA (reference sequence). The CDR3 contains 11 residues. CDR3 region: CKAPGAKGYTF. DNA for the CDR3: TGCAAGGCCCCAGGGGCAAAGGGCTACACCTTC.

The chain is built from TRBV4-2 and TRBJ2-2; TRBD2 aligns across 15 bases. This CDR3 has 17 residues. Germline V gives CDR1 LGHNA, CDR2 YNFKEQ. V dropped 4 bases and J dropped 6; count of bases not matched to a gene: 6. The CDR3 region has the DNA TGTGCCAGCAGCCGGTTAGGACTAGCGGGGGGGCCCGGGGAGCTGTTTTTT. Its translation: CASSRLGLAGGPGELFF.

This clone showed up just a few times. The chain links TRBV19 to TRBJ1-5; TRBD1 matches 7 bases. J gave up 0 bases and V 7 bases, and 6 bases lay outside the gene matches. This CDR3 spans 15 amino acids. Per the germline V gene, CDR1 is LNHDA and CDR2 is SQIVND (reference sequence). DNA for the CDR3: TGTGCCAGTACCCAGGGACAGCATAGCAATCAGCCCCAGCATTTT. Protein sequence: CASTQGQHSNQPQHF.

A single count supports this clone. V is TRBV4-2 and J is TRBJ1-4; a weak D match, TRBD1 (6 bases). Germline assignment: CDR1 LGHNA and CDR2 YNFKEQ. The ends were cut back, 0 bases at V and 10 bases at J, with 21 bases in the middle. The CDR3 runs 17 residues. The CDR3 DNA follows: TGTGCCAGCAGCCAAGATTCGGACAGACTAGTCGTTGTAAAACTGTTTTTT. This sequence encodes CASSQDSDRLVVVKLFF.

This clone came up once. The chain couples TRBV6-6 to TRBJ1-6; D ambiguous. This CDR3 is built from 15 residues. Trimming took off 7 bases at V and 3 bases at J, with 13 bases between the two ends. The germline gives CDR1 MNHNY, CDR2 SVGAGI (reference sequence). The CDR3 DNA sequence: TGTGCCAGCAAGGAAGGAGTAGGCTATAATTCACCCCTCCACTTT. Its protein is CASKEGVGYNSPLHF.

The genes are TRBV7-9 and TRBJ2-6; D is unresolved. Trimming stripped 8 bases from V and 0 bases from J, with 11 bases between. The CDR3 runs to 15 residues. Germline values: CDR1 SEHNR, CDR2 FQNEAQ (reference sequence). The CDR3 spells CASSVRVSGANVLTF. In DNA form, the CDR3 reads TGTGCCAGCTCTGTCCGTGTCTCTGGGGCCAACGTCCTGACTTTC.

The chain is built from TRBV6-5 and TRBJ1-2, with 8 bases that match TRBD1. This CDR3 is 14 amino acids long. CDR1 MNHEY and CDR2 SVGAGI come from the germline V gene. V lost 2 bases to trimming and J lost 4 bases; unmatched junction nucleotides: 3. The CDR3 nucleotides read TGTGCCAGCAGTTACGGACAGGGCTCCTATGGCTACACCTTC. This encodes CASSYGQGSYGYTF.

The chain recombines TRBV2 with TRBJ2-1, with TRBD2 identical over 8 bases. Germline lookup yields CDR1 SNHLY and CDR2 FYNNEI. V dropped 6 bases and J dropped 4; count of bases not matched to a gene: 5. The CDR3 has 14 amino acids. CDR3 protein: CASSPGGGYNEQFF. The CDR3 DNA follows: TGTGCCAGCAGCCCCGGGGGGGGGTACAATGAGCAGTTCTTC.

V is TRBV5-6 and J is TRBJ1-2; D is ambiguous. Trimming stripped 0 bases from V and 9 bases from J, with 12 bases between. CDR1 is SGHDT and CDR2 is YYEEEE in the germline V gene. CDR3 size: 13 residues. Written as DNA, the CDR3 is TGTGCCAGCAGCTTGGATAGTGGGGATCGCTACACCTTC. It translates to CASSLDSGDRYTF.

This chain joins TRBV29-1 and TRBJ2-2, with D uncertain. Per germline, CDR1 SQVTM and CDR2 ANQGSEA. Trimming took off 6 bases at V and 5 bases at J, with 7 bases between the two ends. The CDR3 sequence is 11 residues long. CDR3 nucleotide sequence: TGCAGCGTCGACATAACCGGGGAGCTGTTTTTT. Its protein is CSVDITGELFF.

The chain carries TRBV5-6 and TRBJ1-5, with D unresolved. Trimming removed 3 bases from V and 0 bases from J, with 4 bases in between. Germline V gene data show CDR1 as SGHDT and CDR2 as YYEEEE. This CDR3 comprises 13 residues. The CDR3 here is CASSWGSNQPQHF. The CDR3 region has the DNA TGTGCCAGCAGCTGGGGTAGCAATCAGCCCCAGCATTTT.

The chain joins TRBV13 to TRBJ2-5; TRBD2 agrees at 7 bases. Germline loops: CDR1 PRHDT, CDR2 FYEKMQ (reference sequence). V gave up 8 bases and J gave up 5 bases; unmatched junction bases: 14. The CDR3 is made up of 15 amino acids. This CDR3 is CASSSPLAQGETQYF. The CDR3 DNA is TGTGCCAGCTCTTCCCCACTAGCGCAAGGGGAGACCCAGTACTTC.

The rearrangement links TRBV2 to TRBJ2-5, with 10 bases fitting TRBD1. CDR3 length: 16 amino acids. Germline CDR1 SNHLY, CDR2 FYNNEI. V lost 7 bases and J lost 2; bases outside the gene matches: 10. CDR3 bases: TGTGCCAGCAAGAGTGGGACAGGGGAACTACAAGAGACCCAGTACTTC. This codes for CASKSGTGELQETQYF.

The chain recombines TRBV13 with TRBJ1-4; D not resolved. The V gene lost 6 bases and the J gene lost 4 bases, with 15 bases spanning the gap. Germline CDR1 and CDR2: PRHDT and FYEKMQ (reference sequence). The CDR3 has 15 amino acids. CDR3 in DNA: TGTGCCAGCAGTAGGCGGGGAAAAGGTAATGAAAAACTGTTTTTT. Translating it yields CASSRRGKGNEKLFF.

This clone was seen once. This chain joins TRBV5-4 and TRBJ2-3, with TRBD1 matching 10 bases. CDR1 is SGHNT and CDR2 is YYREEE in the germline V gene (reference sequence). With 4 bases clipped from V and 0 bases from J, the junction kept 8 bases outside the gene matches. The CDR3 extends over 17 amino acids. The chain's CDR3 is CASSGETGGGSTDTQYF. As DNA, the CDR3 is TGTGCCAGCAGCGGGGAGACAGGGGGCGGAAGCACAGATACGCAGTATTTT.

This chain uses TRBV9 with TRBJ1-2; maybe TRBD1 (6 bases). Trimming took off 2 bases at V and 6 bases at J, with 8 bases between the two ends. Germline V gives CDR1 SGDLS, CDR2 YYNGEE. CDR3 length: 12 residues. CDR3 nucleotides: TGTGCCAGCAGCGTCGGACAGCATGGCTACACCTTC. It is translated as CASSVGQHGYTF.

J is TRBJ1-1 and V is TRBV4-1; D is uncertain. Germline V lookup: CDR1 MGHRA, CDR2 YSYEKL. V lost 3 bases and J 1 base, leaving 9 bases between the germline ends. This CDR3 spans 14 amino acids. CDR3 DNA: TGCGCCAGCAGCCATGGGATCCCGAACACTGAAGCTTTCTTT. This sequence encodes CASSHGIPNTEAFF.

The chain combines TRBV5-5 with TRBJ2-1; D is ambiguous. This CDR3 has 15 residues. Trimming took off 4 bases at V and 3 bases at J, with 14 bases between the two ends. Germline-derived CDR1 and CDR2 are SGHKS and YYEKEE (reference sequence). Here the CDR3 DNA reads TGTGCCAGCAGCCGAATTGGCCGGGTCTACAATGAGCAGTTCTTC. It specifies CASSRIGRVYNEQFF.

The chain has TRBV6-1 and TRBJ2-5, with a weak D call TRBD1 (5 bases). Germline V lookup: CDR1 MNHNS, CDR2 SASEGT. The CDR3 is 15 residues long. V lost 2 bases, J lost 4 bases, and 14 bases lay in between. Here the CDR3 reads CASSEWWGPGETQYF. CDR3 bases: TGTGCCAGCAGTGAATGGTGGGGCCCGGGAGAGACCCAGTACTTC.

The genes are TRBV7-2 and TRBJ2-2; D uncertain. The V end was cut by 5 bases, the J end by 1 base, with 11 bases between. Germline V gene sequence: CDR1 SGHTA, CDR2 FQGNSA. This CDR3 is 15 amino acids long. CDR3 bases: TGTGCCAGCAGCAACCGCGCGATGAACACCGGGGAGCTGTTTTTT. Its translation is CASSNRAMNTGELFF.

V is TRBV9 and J is TRBJ2-5, with D perhaps assigned TRBD1 or TRBD2 (5 bases each). The CDR3 has 13 residues. Between the trimmed V and J ends, which lost 0 bases and 5 bases, there was a span of 8 bases. CDR1 and CDR2 (germline): SGDLS, YYNGEE. The CDR3 bases are TGTGCCAGCAGCGTAGCAGAGGGGGAGACCCAGTACTTC. It specifies CASSVAEGETQYF.

This chain uses TRBV5-1 with TRBJ2-7; 9 nucleotides line up with TRBD1. V lost 0 bases to trimming and J lost 2 bases; unmatched junction nucleotides: 0. The CDR3 spans 14 residues. CDR1 and CDR2 from the germline V gene are SGHRS and YFSETQ. CDR3: CASSLGQGAYEQYF. CDR3 DNA sequence: TGCGCCAGCAGCTTGGGACAGGGGGCCTACGAGCAGTACTTC.

This clone was detected only once. The CDR3 is CASSADRAIIPSTDTQYF. In nucleotides, the CDR3 is TGTGCCAGCAGTGCTGACAGGGCCATAATTCCTAGCACAGATACGCAGTATTTT. This rearrangement joins TRBV25-1 to TRBJ2-3, with TRBD1 identical over 7 bases. V lost 4 bases, J lost 0 bases, and 13 bases stayed unmatched. Germline V gives CDR1 MGHDK, CDR2 SYGVNS. This CDR3 region has 18 residues.

This chain links TRBV19 with TRBJ2-5; the D gene is possibly TRBD2 (5 bases). The CDR3 extends over 16 amino acids. The V end was cut by 5 bases, the J end by 0 bases, with 16 bases between. In germline, CDR1 is LNHDA, CDR2 SQIVND (reference sequence). CDR3 loop: CASSLHPVGDQETQYF. DNA of the CDR3: TGTGCCAGTAGTCTCCATCCTGTGGGAGACCAAGAGACCCAGTACTTC.

V is TRBV5-1 and J is TRBJ2-7, with D possibly matching TRBD2 (5 bases). The V gene lost 3 bases and the J gene lost 0 bases, with 13 bases spanning the gap. This CDR3 has 15 amino acids. Germline lookup yields CDR1 SGHRS and CDR2 YFSETQ. The CDR3 loop is CASSSRTGPSYEQYF. CDR3 coding DNA: TGCGCCAGCAGCTCCCGGACTGGCCCCTCCTACGAGCAGTACTTC.

This chain joins TRBV11-2 and TRBJ2-7; 8 bases fit TRBD2. With 3 bases clipped from V and 7 bases from J, the junction kept 14 bases outside the gene matches. The CDR3 is 16 residues long. Per germline, CDR1 SGHAT and CDR2 FQNNGV. The chain's CDR3 is CASSFATSGRGGEQYF. The DNA of the CDR3 is TGTGCCAGCAGCTTCGCCACTAGCGGTAGAGGGGGAGAGCAGTACTTC.

This chain joins TRBV15 and TRBJ2-2, with 11 nucleotides matching TRBD2. This CDR3 is built from 15 residues. Germline CDR1 LNHNV, CDR2 YYDKDF (reference sequence). V trimming: 1 base; J trimming: 7 bases; junction bases outside the gene matches: 2. CDR3 sequence: CATSRVTSGSGELFF. The DNA for the CDR3 is TGTGCCACCAGCAGAGTTACTAGCGGGAGCGGGGAGCTGTTTTTT.

The chain has TRBV29-1 and TRBJ1-1; perhaps TRBD1 as D (6 bases). In germline, CDR1 is SQVTM, CDR2 ANQGSEA. V was trimmed by 3 bases and J by 6 bases, leaving 14 bases between them. There are 13 residues in the CDR3. The CDR3 DNA reads as TGCAGCGTTGACCCGACAGGTTCCGCTGAAGCTTTCTTT. The encoded protein is CSVDPTGSAEAFF.

V and J are TRBV15 and TRBJ2-1; TRBD1 aligns across 7 bases. This CDR3 is built from 15 residues. Germline CDR1 LNHNV, CDR2 YYDKDF (reference sequence). V shed 3 bases and J 6 bases; nucleotides not matched to a gene: 8. CDR3 in DNA: TGTGCCACCAGCAGCCGGGACAGCGCACCCAATGAGCAGTTCTTC. As protein: CATSSRDSAPNEQFF.

The rearrangement joins TRBV19 to TRBJ2-6; weak D call: TRBD2 (5 bases). The CDR3 has 15 amino acids. Germline V CDR1 and CDR2: LNHDA, SQIVND (reference sequence). Trimming removed 1 base at V and 2 bases at J, with 6 bases between. The CDR3 DNA reads as TGTGCCAGTAGTATAGCGAGGGCTGGGGCCAACGTCCTGACTTTC. Its translation is CASSIARAGANVLTF.

The gene calls are TRBV12-5 and TRBJ2-3; 14 bases match TRBD2. Trimming at V came to 1 base and at J to 3 bases, leaving 6 bases not matched to a gene. CDR1 is LGHNT and CDR2 is FRNRAP in the germline V gene. The CDR3 covers 18 residues. The CDR3 DNA reads TGTGCTAGTGGTTTGGCCTTGACTAGCGGGAGGGAAACAGATACGCAGTATTTT. Protein product: CASGLALTSGRETDTQYF.